The 12 T cell receptor beta chains given below trace back to one sample, sequenced in a study of CD8 T cells in Susac syndrome (dated 2019 in TCRdb). Library preparation used the immunoSEQ multiplex PCR assay. RNA was extracted using the RNeasy kit, and roughly 0.5 to 1 microgram was reverse transcribed with random hexamers. TCRdb's own reprocessing of the public reads used fastp at Q25 and MiXCR and kept productive beta chains. Rows with a matching CDR3 protein are joined into one entry that keeps the most common DNA and genes. In this sample the table shows fewer than 150,000 distinct CDR3 sequences, approximately 93% of which occur a single time. Approximately 0.27% of the sample goes to the ten largest clones. The source material was CD8+ T cells from PBMCs. The receptors stem from a human donor in good health.

V is TRBV24-1 and J is TRBJ1-2; D may be TRBD1 (5 bases). V lost 2 bases and J lost 4, with 13 bases in between. The CDR3 totals 15 residues. In germline, CDR1 is KGHDR, CDR2 SFDVKD. CDR3 region: CATSDSRGRGYGYTF. The DNA for the CDR3 is TGTGCCACCAGTGATTCTCGGGGACGCGGCTATGGCTACACCTTC.

The chain has TRBV28 and TRBJ1-1; 7 bases are shared with TRBD1. Unmatched junction bases numbered 7, after V lost 2 bases and J lost 1 base. The CDR3 runs 16 residues. The germline V gene has CDR1 MDHEN and CDR2 SYDVKM. CDR3 nucleotide sequence: TGTGCCAGCAGTTTAGGGGAGGACAGGACGAACACTGAAGCTTTCTTT. Its protein product is CASSLGEDRTNTEAFF.

J is TRBJ2-2 and V is TRBV4-3; a weak D match, TRBD2 (6 bases). The V and J ends lost 10 bases and 2 bases respectively, with 11 bases between them. The CDR3 is made up of 13 amino acids. Looked up from germline, CDR1 is LGHNA and CDR2 is YSLEER. The CDR3 loop is CATRDSNTGELFF. CDR3 nucleotides: TGCGCCACCCGGGACTCCAACACCGGGGAGCTGTTTTTT.

The chain combines TRBV7-9 with TRBJ2-2; D call uncertain. CDR1 is SEHNR, CDR2 FQNEAQ, per germline (reference sequence). V lost 3 bases and J lost 6, with 5 bases in between. The CDR3 loop spans 12 amino acids. The CDR3 DNA reads as TGTGCCAGCAGCTTTCTTCCCGGGGAGCTGTTTTTT. Translating gives CASSFLPGELFF. The complete variable domain, with remaining parts taken from reference TRBV7-9 and TRBJ2-2, reads DTGVSQNPRHKITKRGQNVTFRCDPISEHNRLYWYRQTLGQGPEFLTYFQNEAQLEKSRLLSDRFSAERPKGSFSTLEIQRTEQGDSAMYLCASSFLPGELFFGEGSRLTVL.

The gene calls are TRBV29-1 and TRBJ2-1; a weak D match, TRBD2 (5 bases). Trimming pared 6 bases from V and 2 bases from J, leaving 14 bases between. CDR3 length equals 14 residues. CDR1 SQVTM and CDR2 ANQGSEA come from the germline V gene. CDR3 nucleotide sequence: TGCAGCGTCCCCGGGAAAGACGCCTACAATGAGCAGTTCTTC. This encodes CSVPGKDAYNEQFF.

V and J are TRBV9 and TRBJ2-5; tentatively, D is TRBD2 (5 bases). CDR3 length: 14 amino acids. Germline V lookup: CDR1 SGDLS, CDR2 YYNGEE. Deletions cut 3 bases from V and 0 bases from J, with 9 bases between. The CDR3 DNA is TGTGCCAGCAGCGGAATGACTAACCAAGAGACCCAGTACTTC. As protein: CASSGMTNQETQYF. The full variable domain, completed using reference TRBV9 and TRBJ2-5, is DSGVTQTPKHLITATGQRVTLRCSPRSGDLSVYWYQQSLDQGLQFLIQYYNGEERAKGNILERFSAQQFPDLHSELNLSSLELGDSALYFCASSGMTNQETQYFGPGTRLLVL.

The chain links TRBV15 to TRBJ2-7; the D is unclear. Germline V gene lookup returns CDR1 LNHNV and CDR2 YYDKDF (reference sequence). This CDR3 comprises 17 residues. Trimming cost V 0 bases and J 3 bases, with 18 bases left between them. The CDR3 reads CATSRDLEGYGLYEQYF. Written as DNA, the CDR3 is TGTGCCACCAGCAGAGATCTAGAAGGTTACGGTCTCTACGAGCAGTACTTC.

The chain links TRBV20-1 to TRBJ2-2; either TRBD1 or TRBD2 may supply D (5 bases each). Germline V gene sequence: CDR1 DFQATT, CDR2 SNEGSKA (reference sequence). V was trimmed by 3 bases and J by 7 bases, leaving 9 bases between them. CDR3 length equals 12 residues. Here the CDR3 reads CSARRGDGELFF. The CDR3 region has the DNA TGCAGTGCTAGGCGAGGGGACGGGGAGCTGTTTTTT.

The chain joins TRBV30 to TRBJ2-1, with D unclear. The CDR3 loop spans 17 amino acids. Trimming took off 0 bases at V and 1 base at J, with 16 bases between the two ends. CDR1 GTSNPN and CDR2 SVGIG come from the germline V gene (reference sequence). The CDR3: CAWSVPGLGQSYNEQFF. CDR3 coding DNA: TGTGCCTGGAGTGTCCCTGGGTTGGGTCAATCCTACAATGAGCAGTTCTTC.

The CDR3 region is CASSLGSGTYEQYF. The CDR3 DNA reads TGCGCCAGCAGCTTGGGTAGCGGCACCTACGAGCAGTACTTC. The chain links TRBV5-1 to TRBJ2-7; the D gene is possibly TRBD2 (6 bases). Germline CDR1 reads SGHRS; CDR2 reads YFSETQ. The germline V and J ends were trimmed by 0 bases and 2 bases, with 9 bases remaining between them. The CDR3 runs to 14 residues.

This sequence joins TRBV28 and TRBJ2-1, with 8 bases fitting TRBD2. J gave up 8 bases and V 4 bases, and 10 bases lay outside the gene matches. The germline gives CDR1 MDHEN, CDR2 SYDVKM. The CDR3 is 15 residues long. The CDR3 DNA reads TGTGCCAGCAGTTGGGAGCGGGAGTTGAAGTATGAGCAGTTCTTC. Translation gives CASSWERELKYEQFF.

This clonotype was seen only once. The V and J genes are TRBV27 and TRBJ2-1; D remains ambiguous. Germline CDR1 and CDR2: MNHEY and SMNVEV (reference sequence). The CDR3 covers 14 residues. V lost 10 bases to trimming and J lost 0 bases, with 13 bases between them. DNA for the CDR3: TGTGCCATTTCTCTACTCAGCTCCTACAATGAGCAGTTCTTC. Its protein product is CAISLLSSYNEQFF.